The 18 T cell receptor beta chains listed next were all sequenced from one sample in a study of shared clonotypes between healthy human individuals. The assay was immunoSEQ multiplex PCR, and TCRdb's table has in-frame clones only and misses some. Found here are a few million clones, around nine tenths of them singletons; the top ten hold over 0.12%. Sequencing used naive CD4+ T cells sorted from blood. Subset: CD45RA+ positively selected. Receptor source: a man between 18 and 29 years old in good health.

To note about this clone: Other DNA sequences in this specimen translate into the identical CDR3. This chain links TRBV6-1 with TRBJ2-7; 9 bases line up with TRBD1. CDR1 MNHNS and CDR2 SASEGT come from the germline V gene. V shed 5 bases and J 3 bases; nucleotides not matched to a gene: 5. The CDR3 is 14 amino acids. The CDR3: CASSSRDRVYEQYF. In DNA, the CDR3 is TGTGCCAGCAGTTCCCGGGACAGGGTCTACGAGCAGTACTTC.

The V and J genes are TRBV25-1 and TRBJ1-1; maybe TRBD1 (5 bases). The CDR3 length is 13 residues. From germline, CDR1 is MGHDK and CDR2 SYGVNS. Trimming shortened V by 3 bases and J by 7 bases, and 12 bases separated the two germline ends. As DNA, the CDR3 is TGTGCCAGCAGTGACAGGGAGGTGGGTGAAGCTTTCTTT. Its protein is CASSDREVGEAFF. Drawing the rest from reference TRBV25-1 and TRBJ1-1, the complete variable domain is EADIYQTPRYLVIGTGKKITLECSQTMGHDKMYWYQQDPGMELHLIHYSYGVNSTEKGDLSSESTVSRIRTEHFPLTLESARPSHTSQYLCASSDREVGEAFFGQGTRLTVV.

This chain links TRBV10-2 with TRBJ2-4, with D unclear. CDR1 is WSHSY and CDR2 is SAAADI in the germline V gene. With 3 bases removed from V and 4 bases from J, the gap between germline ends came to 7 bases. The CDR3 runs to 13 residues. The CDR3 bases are TGCGCCAGCAGTGAAATTGATAAAAACATTCAGTACTTC. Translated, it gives CASSEIDKNIQYF.

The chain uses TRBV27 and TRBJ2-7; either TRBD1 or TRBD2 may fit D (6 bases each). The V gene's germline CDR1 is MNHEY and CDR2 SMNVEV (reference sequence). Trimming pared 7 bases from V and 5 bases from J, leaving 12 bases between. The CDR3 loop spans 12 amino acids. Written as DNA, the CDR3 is TGTGCCAGCACCAAAAGGGGGGACGAGCAGTACTTC. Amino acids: CASTKRGDEQYF.

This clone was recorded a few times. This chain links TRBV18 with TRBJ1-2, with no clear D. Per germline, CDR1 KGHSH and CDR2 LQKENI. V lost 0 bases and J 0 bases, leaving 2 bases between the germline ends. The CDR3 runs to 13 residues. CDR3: CASSPPANYGYTF. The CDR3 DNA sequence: TGTGCCAGCTCACCACCGGCTAACTATGGCTACACCTTC. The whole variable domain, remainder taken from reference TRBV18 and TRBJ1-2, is NAGVMQNPRHLVRRRGQEARLRCSPMKGHSHVYWYRQLPEEGLKFMVYLQKENIIDESGMPKERFSAEFPKEGPSILRIQQVVRGDSAAYFCASSPPANYGYTFGSGTRLTVV.

CDR3: CASSPRGGAGETQYF. CDR3 coding DNA: TGTGCCAGCTCACCCCGCGGGGGGGCCGGGGAGACCCAGTACTTC. The chain joins TRBV18 to TRBJ2-5; 9 bases align to TRBD2. J gave up 5 bases and V 3 bases, and 7 bases lay outside the gene matches. The CDR3 is made up of 15 amino acids. Looked up from germline, CDR1 is KGHSH and CDR2 is LQKENI. The full variable domain, its missing parts supplied by reference TRBV18 and TRBJ2-5, is NAGVMQNPRHLVRRRGQEARLRCSPMKGHSHVYWYRQLPEEGLKFMVYLQKENIIDESGMPKERFSAEFPKEGPSILRIQQVVRGDSAAYFCASSPRGGAGETQYFGPGTRLLVL.

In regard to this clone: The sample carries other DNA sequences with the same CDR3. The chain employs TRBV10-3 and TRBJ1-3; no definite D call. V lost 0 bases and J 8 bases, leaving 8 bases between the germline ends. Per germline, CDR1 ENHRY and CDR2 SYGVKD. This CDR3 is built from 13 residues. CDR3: CAISESIQYTIYF. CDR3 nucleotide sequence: TGTGCCATCAGTGAGTCGATCCAGTACACCATATATTTT.

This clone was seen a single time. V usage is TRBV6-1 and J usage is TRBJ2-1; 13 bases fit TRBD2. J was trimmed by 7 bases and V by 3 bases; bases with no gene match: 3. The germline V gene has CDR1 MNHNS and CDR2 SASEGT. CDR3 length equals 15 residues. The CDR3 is CASSEGLAGFNEQFF. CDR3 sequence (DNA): TGTGCCAGCAGTGAGGGACTAGCGGGGTTTAATGAGCAGTTCTTC.

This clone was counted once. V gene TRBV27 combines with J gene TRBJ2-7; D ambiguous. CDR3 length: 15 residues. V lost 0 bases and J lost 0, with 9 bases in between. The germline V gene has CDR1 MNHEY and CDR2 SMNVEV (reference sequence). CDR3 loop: CASSLSSVGSYEQYF. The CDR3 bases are TGTGCCAGCAGTTTATCCTCAGTTGGCTCCTACGAGCAGTACTTC.

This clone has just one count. The CDR3 region has the DNA TGTGCCAGCAGTGAAGTAGGCCAGAGCCCAGATACGCAGTATTTT. Encoded protein: CASSEVGQSPDTQYF. The rearrangement links TRBV2 to TRBJ2-3; D is unclear. Germline V lookup: CDR1 SNHLY, CDR2 FYNNEI. The CDR3 has 15 residues. Trimming stripped 1 base from V and 4 bases from J, with 12 bases between.

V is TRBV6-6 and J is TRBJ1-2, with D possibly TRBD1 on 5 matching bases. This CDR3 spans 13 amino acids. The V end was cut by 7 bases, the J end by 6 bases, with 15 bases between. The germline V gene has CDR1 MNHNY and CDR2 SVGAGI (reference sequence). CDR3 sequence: CASILQAGNGYTF. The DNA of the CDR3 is TGTGCCAGCATTCTACAGGCGGGGAATGGCTACACCTTC.

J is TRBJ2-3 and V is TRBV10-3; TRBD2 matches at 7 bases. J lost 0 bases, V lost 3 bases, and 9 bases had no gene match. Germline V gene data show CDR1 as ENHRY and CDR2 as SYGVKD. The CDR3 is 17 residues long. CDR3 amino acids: CAISDYVGGASTDTQYF. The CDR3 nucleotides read TGTGCCATCAGTGACTACGTGGGAGGGGCCAGCACAGATACGCAGTATTTT.

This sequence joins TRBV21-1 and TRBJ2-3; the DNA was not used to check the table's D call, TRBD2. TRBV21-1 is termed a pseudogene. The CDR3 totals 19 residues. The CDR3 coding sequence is TGTGCCAGCAGCAAAGGGAGTGCGGGAGGGCCGAGAGGCACAGATACGCAGTATTTT. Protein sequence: CASSKGSAGGPRGTDTQYF.

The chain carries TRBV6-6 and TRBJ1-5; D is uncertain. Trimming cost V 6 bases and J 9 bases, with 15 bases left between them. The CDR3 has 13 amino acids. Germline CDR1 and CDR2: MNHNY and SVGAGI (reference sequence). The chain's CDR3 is CASSSGFTGPQHF. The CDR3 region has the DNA TGTGCCAGCAGCTCAGGTTTTACGGGGCCCCAGCATTTT.

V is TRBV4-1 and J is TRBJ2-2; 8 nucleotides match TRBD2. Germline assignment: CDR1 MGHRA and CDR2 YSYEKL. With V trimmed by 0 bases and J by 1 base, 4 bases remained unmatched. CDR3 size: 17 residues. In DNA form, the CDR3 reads TGCGCCAGCAGCCAAGATCCCCTAGCGGGGAACACCGGGGAGCTGTTTTTT. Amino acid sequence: CASSQDPLAGNTGELFF.

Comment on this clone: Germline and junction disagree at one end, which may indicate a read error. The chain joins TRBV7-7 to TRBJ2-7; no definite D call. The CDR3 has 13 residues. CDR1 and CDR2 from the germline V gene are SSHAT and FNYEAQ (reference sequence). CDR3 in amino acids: CASSFANGYEQYF. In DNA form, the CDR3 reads TGTGCTAGCAGTTTCGCCAATGGTTACGAGCAGTACTTC.

CDR3 region: CATSRGGPSYEQYF. The DNA of the CDR3 is TGTGCCACCAGCAGAGGCGGTCCCTCCTACGAGCAGTACTTC. The chain has TRBV15 and TRBJ2-7, with D unclear. Trimming took off 1 base at V and 0 bases at J, with 7 bases between the two ends. Germline V gene lookup returns CDR1 LNHNV and CDR2 YYDKDF (reference sequence). The CDR3 consists of 14 residues. Full variable domain (outside the CDR3, taken from reference TRBV15 and TRBJ2-7): DAMVIQNPRYQVTQFGKPVTLSCSQTLNHNVMYWYQQKSSQAPKLLFHYYDKDFNNEADTPDNFQSRRPNTSFCFLDIRSPGLGDTAMYLCATSRGGPSYEQYFGPGTRLTVT.

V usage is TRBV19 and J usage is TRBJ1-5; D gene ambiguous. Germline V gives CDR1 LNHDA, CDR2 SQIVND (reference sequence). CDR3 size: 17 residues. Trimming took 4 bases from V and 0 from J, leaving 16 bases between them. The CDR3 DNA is TGTGCCAGTAGTACCCCCTGGAGGATAGTTAGCAATCAGCCCCAGCATTTT. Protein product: CASSTPWRIVSNQPQHF.